This TCR beta chain was captured by sequencing in a study of cytomegalovirus exposure and HLA in healthy donors. Findings of the study overall: Testing in vitro showed three CMV-associated chains specific for CMV antigens. According to a later analysis, TCR clusters from the first cohort tended to co-occur in the 120 or so validation repertoires. Researchers counted 164 TCR beta chains as cytomegalovirus-associated.

Germline V gene sequence: CDR1 MNHEY, CDR2 SMNVEV (reference sequence). J was trimmed by 0 bases and V by 7 bases; bases with no gene match: 3. CDR3 length equals 14 residues. This clone has just one count. Its antigen is undetermined. Sequencing was performed with immunoSEQ multiplex PCR; in TCRdb, only in-frame clones are kept and a portion is missing. The sample lists some 170,000 clones, roughly 86% occurring once. The sequence came from a man between 18 and 35 years old in good health and CMV-seropositive. The specimen sequenced was PBMCs. The chain is built from TRBV27 and TRBJ1-5; 7 nucleotides agree with TRBD1. CDR3: CASTGTDSNQPQHF. CDR3 nucleotides: TGTGCCAGCACTGGGACAGATAGCAATCAGCCCCAGCATTTT.